The clone carrying this T cell receptor (beta chain) occurred a few times. Antigen: not known. The time point denotes: persistent/refractory GD, antithyroid drugs over 5 years with positive TRAb. The TCR library was prepared using RNA isolated from PBMCs. TCR beta libraries were built with iRepertoire HTBI primers and Arm-PCR of CDR3 regions. A single record per CDR3 protein comes from TCRdb applying MiXCR to the multiplex PCR reads. The repertoire has about 400,000 distinct CDR3 sequences, around 20% of them found once; the top ten carry less than 25%. CDR3 size: 16 residues. V was clipped by 6 bases and J by 5 bases; unmatched bases: 13. Germline V gene data show CDR1 as MNHEY and CDR2 as SMNVEV (reference sequence). This sample is drawn from a study of regulatory T cells in long-lasting Graves disease. Study findings and constraints: Those with persistent disease had in common more public clonotypes (2,741) than new patients (roughly 930).

The origin of this receptor is a female donor with Graves disease. The rearrangement uses TRBV27 and TRBJ2-5; 9 positions agree with TRBD2. The sample consisted of peripheral blood mononuclear cells (PBMCs), taken when the disease was refractory, from a patient treated with antithyroid drugs. CDR3 region: CASSRVAGGIGETQYF. The CDR3 DNA follows: TGTGCCAGCAGCCGGGTGGCGGGAGGGATTGGGGAGACCCAGTACTTC.